The 25 T cell receptor beta chains given below trace back to one sample, sequenced in a study of T cell responses to AZD1222 COVID-19 vaccine. The data were produced by immunoSEQ multiplex PCR, yet TCRdb's version contains in-frame clones alone and is incomplete. The sample includes approximately 180,000 clones, about 93% of them seen just once. The sequencing used peripheral blood, collected 28 days after the second dose of the MenACWY control vaccine. The receptors originated from an adult who received the MenACWY meningococcal vaccine as a control.

The chain recombines TRBV18 with TRBJ1-4; D not resolved. The CDR3 has 13 amino acids. Looked up from germline, CDR1 is KGHSH and CDR2 is LQKENI. V lost 2 bases, J lost 4 bases, and 5 bases lay in between. The CDR3 DNA follows: TGTGCCAGCTCACCAGTCAGTAATGAAAAACTGTTTTTT. It yields the protein CASSPVSNEKLFF.

This rearrangement joins TRBV7-2 to TRBJ1-1; D unresolved. This CDR3 contains 12 residues. V dropped 3 bases and J dropped 8 bases, with 10 bases sitting between them. The germline CDR1 and CDR2 sequences are SGHTA and FQGNSA. The CDR3 coding sequence is TGTGCCAGCAGCTTCAGGTTGGAGGAAGCTTTCTTT. Its protein is CASSFRLEEAFF.

This chain links TRBV30 with TRBJ1-3; the match to TRBD1 covers 7 bases. V shed 2 bases, J shed 4 bases, and the junction held 2 bases outside the gene matches. The CDR3 length is 13 residues. The germline V gene has CDR1 GTSNPN and CDR2 SVGIG (reference sequence). CDR3 sequence (DNA): TGTGCCTGGAGTACAGGGGTAGGAAACACCATATATTTT. Its protein product is CAWSTGVGNTIYF.

The chain combines TRBV18 with TRBJ2-2, with D tentatively TRBD1 (5 bases). V dropped 3 bases and J dropped 0 bases, with 8 bases sitting between them. This CDR3 region has 15 residues. Looked up from germline, CDR1 is KGHSH and CDR2 is LQKENI. CDR3 DNA: TGTGCCAGCTCACCGCCAGGGACGAACACCGGGGAGCTGTTTTTT. Translation gives CASSPPGTNTGELFF.

This clone was seen once. The chain combines TRBV6-5 with TRBJ2-3; D tentatively fits TRBD1 or TRBD2 (6 bases each). Germline-derived CDR1 and CDR2 are MNHEY and SVGAGI. The CDR3 is 16 amino acids. V was clipped by 4 bases and J by 2 bases, with 16 bases between them. CDR3 DNA: TGTGCCAGCAGTTCCACCATCCGGGGGCCCACAGATACGCAGTATTTT. This translates into CASSSTIRGPTDTQYF.

CDR3 nucleotides: TGTGCCAGCAGCCAAGCGACAGGCCCTTATGGCTACACCTTC. As protein: CASSQATGPYGYTF. V gene TRBV3-1 (or the pseudogene TRBV3-2) combines with J gene TRBJ1-2, with a possible D match to TRBD1 (6 bases). Germline CDR1 is LGHDT and CDR2 is YNNKEL (reference sequence). The V gene lost 1 base and the J gene lost 5 bases, with 11 bases spanning the gap. The CDR3 length is 14 residues.

A single count supports this clone. The chain carries TRBV6-5 and TRBJ1-6, with D possibly TRBD1 on 5 matching bases. Trimming removed 6 bases at V and 6 bases at J, with 12 bases between. Germline values: CDR1 MNHEY, CDR2 SVGAGI. CDR3 length: 14 amino acids. The CDR3 sequence: CASRALGVNSPLHF. As DNA, the CDR3 is TGTGCCAGCAGGGCCTTGGGGGTTAATTCACCCCTCCACTTT.

This chain joins TRBV19 and TRBJ1-3; D ambiguous. The V and J ends lost 3 bases and 0 bases respectively, with 12 bases between them. Germline assignment: CDR1 LNHDA and CDR2 SQIVND (reference sequence). The CDR3 runs to 16 residues. CDR3 residues: CASSIRDTYSGNTIYF. Written as DNA, the CDR3 is TGTGCCAGTAGTATTCGAGATACCTACTCTGGAAACACCATATATTTT.

V gene TRBV5-5 combines with J gene TRBJ1-1, with D perhaps TRBD1 (6 bases). The CDR3 extends over 14 amino acids. V lost 1 base to trimming and J lost 0 bases, with 7 bases between them. Germline-derived CDR1 and CDR2 are SGHKS and YYEKEE (reference sequence). The CDR3 protein is CASSLWGLNTEAFF. DNA of the CDR3: TGTGCCAGCAGCTTGTGGGGGCTGAACACTGAAGCTTTCTTT.

V usage is TRBV6-2 or TRBV6-3 and J usage is TRBJ1-1; TRBD1 might be the D (6 bases). Trimming removed 4 bases from V and 3 bases from J, with 12 bases in between. The CDR3 extends over 14 amino acids. Looked up from germline, CDR1 is MNHEY and CDR2 is SVGEGT. Written as DNA, the CDR3 is TGTGCCAGCAGTTTTCGAGAGGGGGACACTGAAGCTTTCTTT. The encoded protein is CASSFREGDTEAFF.

The chain carries TRBV7-2 and TRBJ1-2, with D hard to call. This CDR3 has 12 residues. Trimming cost V 4 bases and J 8 bases, with 11 bases left between them. Germline assignment: CDR1 SGHTA and CDR2 FQGNSA. CDR3 DNA: TGTGCCAGCAGCTCCTCTACACGGGGCTACACCTTC. Its protein is CASSSSTRGYTF.

The CDR3: CASSLVEGGGNTEAFF. The CDR3 DNA sequence: TGTGCCAGCAGCTTAGTAGAGGGAGGGGGGAACACTGAAGCTTTCTTT. The rearrangement joins TRBV11-2 to TRBJ1-1; TRBD1 might be the D (6 bases). In germline, CDR1 is SGHAT, CDR2 FQNNGV. This CDR3 spans 16 amino acids. V was cut by 1 base and J by 1 base, with 13 bases left in between.

The V gene is TRBV18, the J gene TRBJ1-2, with D perhaps TRBD1 (5 bases). Germline-derived CDR1 and CDR2 are KGHSH and LQKENI. This CDR3 comprises 16 residues. The V end was cut by 3 bases, the J end by 0 bases, with 14 bases between. CDR3 sequence (DNA): TGTGCCAGCTCACCCCCAGGGCCGGGATCTAACTATGGCTACACCTTC. Residues: CASSPPGPGSNYGYTF.

The V gene is TRBV2, the J gene TRBJ1-2; no clear D gene. The ends were cut back, 7 bases at V and 3 bases at J, with 9 bases in the middle. Germline V gives CDR1 SNHLY, CDR2 FYNNEI. The CDR3 contains 12 residues. The CDR3 loop reads CASIKDHYGYTF. The CDR3 DNA follows: TGTGCCAGCATTAAAGATCACTATGGCTACACCTTC.

The rearrangement links TRBV3-1 (or the pseudogene TRBV3-2) to TRBJ1-6; the match to TRBD1 covers 7 bases. This CDR3 is built from 14 residues. The V gene end was trimmed by 0 bases and the J gene end by 10 bases; junction bases not matched to a gene: 3. The germline V gene encodes CDR1 LGHDT and CDR2 YNNKEL (reference sequence). The CDR3 region has the DNA TGTGCCAGCAGCCAAGAAGGGGGCAACTCACCCCTCCACTTT. Protein sequence: CASSQEGGNSPLHF.

The sample holds a few counts of this clone. The rearrangement uses TRBV12-3 or TRBV12-4 and TRBJ1-2, with 7 bases fitting TRBD1. V dropped 5 bases and J dropped 5; count of bases not matched to a gene: 5. The CDR3 is 13 amino acids. The CDR3: CASSPWTGYGYTF. CDR3 DNA: TGTGCCAGCAGTCCATGGACAGGTTATGGCTACACCTTC.

This clone was picked up one time. V is TRBV6-5 and J is TRBJ1-4, with 8 bases matching TRBD1. Trimming at V came to 6 bases and at J to 5 bases, leaving 5 bases not matched to a gene. Germline lookup yields CDR1 MNHEY and CDR2 SVGAGI. The CDR3 is 14 amino acids. The CDR3 sequence: CASRKQGGNEKLFF. For the CDR3, the DNA is TGTGCCAGCAGAAAACAGGGGGGGAATGAAAAACTGTTTTTT.

The chain couples TRBV28 to TRBJ1-2; 8 bases are shared with TRBD1. V shed 8 bases, J shed 4 bases, and the junction held 9 bases outside the gene matches. The germline V gene encodes CDR1 MDHEN and CDR2 SYDVKM. The CDR3 extends over 14 amino acids. Here the CDR3 reads CASAQGAGLYGYTF. The DNA of the CDR3 is TGTGCCAGCGCCCAGGGGGCGGGTCTCTATGGCTACACCTTC.

V and J are TRBV5-5 and TRBJ2-5, with D tentatively TRBD1 (6 bases). V lost 2 bases, J lost 5 bases, and 7 bases lay in between. Germline-derived CDR1 and CDR2 are SGHKS and YYEKEE (reference sequence). The CDR3 is 12 amino acids. CDR3 nucleotide sequence: TGTGCCAGCAGCTTTAGGGGGGAGACCCAGTACTTC. Amino acid sequence: CASSFRGETQYF.

The chain carries TRBV5-1 and TRBJ2-5, with a possible D match to TRBD2 (6 bases). V was cut by 0 bases and J by 5 bases, with 14 bases left in between. Germline V gene lookup returns CDR1 SGHRS and CDR2 YFSETQ. The CDR3 covers 15 residues. The CDR3 bases are TGCGCCAGCAGCTTGGATCAACTGGGAGGTGAGACCCAGTACTTC. This translates into CASSLDQLGGETQYF.

The chain employs TRBV25-1 and TRBJ1-1; D perhaps matches TRBD1 (6 bases). Germline CDR1 and CDR2: MGHDK and SYGVNS. This CDR3 is built from 14 residues. Between the trimmed V and J ends, which lost 2 bases and 3 bases, there was a span of 10 bases. CDR3 amino acids: CASSENWGHTEAFF. The CDR3 coding sequence is TGTGCCAGCAGTGAAAATTGGGGGCACACTGAAGCTTTCTTT.

This chain links TRBV4-2 with TRBJ1-6; TRBD1 matches 9 bases. The CDR3 extends over 15 amino acids. V lost 0 bases to trimming and J lost 7 bases; unmatched junction nucleotides: 1. CDR1 and CDR2 from the germline V gene are LGHNA and YNFKEQ. The CDR3: CASSQDGTGNSPLHF. The CDR3 DNA reads TGTGCCAGCAGCCAAGATGGGACAGGGAATTCACCCCTCCACTTT.

This clone is a singleton in its sample. This sequence joins TRBV29-1 and TRBJ2-1; D remains ambiguous. The CDR3 is 12 residues long. V shed 3 bases and J shed 7 bases, with 10 bases lying between them. Germline lookup yields CDR1 SQVTM and CDR2 ANQGSEA. The CDR3 protein is CSVEPLPNEQFF. The CDR3 DNA reads TGCAGCGTTGAGCCCCTGCCAAATGAGCAGTTCTTC.

The chain recombines TRBV7-8 with TRBJ1-6; TRBD1 matches 8 bases. The CDR3 totals 14 residues. Trimming removed 4 bases from V and 7 bases from J; junction bases left unmatched: 3. Germline V gene sequence: CDR1 SGHVS, CDR2 FQNEAQ. The DNA for the CDR3 is TGTGCCAGCAGCTCGACAGGGGTGAATTCACCCCTCCACTTT. Protein sequence: CASSSTGVNSPLHF.

The V call is TRBV7-9, the J call TRBJ1-3; D is perhaps TRBD1 (5 bases). V was trimmed by 6 bases and J by 2 bases, leaving 17 bases between them. Germline V lookup: CDR1 SEHNR, CDR2 FQNEAQ (reference sequence). CDR3 size: 16 residues. CDR3 sequence: CASSLMRGRAGNTIYF. The CDR3 bases are TGTGCCAGCAGTCTCATGAGGGGTAGGGCTGGAAACACCATATATTTT.